Listed below are T cell receptor beta chains from one sample, sequenced in a study of blood T cell repertoires in COVID-19. The table came from immunoSEQ multiplex PCR; TCRdb's copy has only in-frame clones and leaves some out. The table has about 120,000 clones, roughly 89% seen once. The sequenced sample consisted of peripheral blood. These receptors were taken from a human donor with acute or convalescent COVID-19. The donor label of this sample is uncertain. The CDR3 runs from the conserved cysteine through the conserved F or W. Each record gives: CDR3 protein, CDR3 DNA, J gene, clone size, D gene, V gene. A D gene is named only where the DNA matches it firmly. Clone size is stated in some rows and not others, as once, few, many or a class when expanded.

CASSPPGGGNRGSSYEQYF,TGTGCCAGCTCACCACCGGGAGGAGGGAATCGGGGGAGCTCCTACGAGCAGTACTTC,TRBJ2-7,-,-,TRBV18
CASSYGGLILYEQYF,TGTGCCAGCAGTTACGGGGGACTAATTCTCTACGAGCAGTACTTC,TRBJ2-7,-,TRBD2,TRBV6-2/TRBV6-3
CASSLDYSGSSTDTQYF,TGTGCCAGCAGCCTGGACTATAGCGGGAGTAGCACAGATACGCAGTATTTT,TRBJ2-3,-,TRBD2,TRBV7-8
CASSQDFGRVDYGYTF,TGCGCCAGCAGCCAAGATTTCGGCAGGGTGGACTATGGCTACACCTTC,TRBJ1-2,once,-,TRBV4-3
CASYLTGDYEQYF,TGTGCCAGTTACCTGACAGGGGACTACGAGCAGTACTTC,TRBJ2-7,once,TRBD1,TRBV12-3/TRBV12-4
CASSDSGQTSTDTQYF,TGTGCCAGCAGTGACTCGGGTCAGACTAGCACAGATACGCAGTATTTT,TRBJ2-3,-,-,TRBV6-4
CASSQSDRASSPLHF,TGCGCCAGCAGCCAATCGGACAGGGCGTCTTCACCCCTCCACTTT,TRBJ1-6,-,TRBD1,TRBV4-1
CASRPSGTGDEKLFF,TGTGCCAGCAGGCCTTCCGGGACAGGAGACGAAAAACTGTTTTTT,TRBJ1-4,once,TRBD1,TRBV3-1/TRBV3-2
CASSPDSEKLFF,TGTGCCAGCTCACCAGACAGTGAAAAACTGTTTTTT,TRBJ1-4,-,-,TRBV18
CASSTLPDRSFNYNEQFF,TGTGCCAGCAGTACCTTACCGGACAGGAGCTTCAACTACAATGAGCAGTTCTTC,TRBJ2-1,-,TRBD1,TRBV27
CASSLGPSETQYF,TGCGCCAGCAGCTTGGGTCCTAGCGAGACCCAGTACTTC,TRBJ2-5,once,-,TRBV5-1
CASSGDPPMALAGDNEQFF,TGTGCCAGCAGTGGAGACCCCCCAATGGCGCTAGCGGGGGACAATGAGCAGTTCTTC,TRBJ2-1,-,TRBD2,TRBV6-1
CASSNPTGDTEAFF,TGTGCCAGCAGCAACCCGACAGGAGACACTGAAGCTTTCTTT,TRBJ1-1,-,-,TRBV5-6
CASRLAGAVEQYF,TGCGCCAGCAGACTAGCGGGAGCAGTCGAGCAGTACTTC,TRBJ2-7,once,TRBD2,TRBV5-1